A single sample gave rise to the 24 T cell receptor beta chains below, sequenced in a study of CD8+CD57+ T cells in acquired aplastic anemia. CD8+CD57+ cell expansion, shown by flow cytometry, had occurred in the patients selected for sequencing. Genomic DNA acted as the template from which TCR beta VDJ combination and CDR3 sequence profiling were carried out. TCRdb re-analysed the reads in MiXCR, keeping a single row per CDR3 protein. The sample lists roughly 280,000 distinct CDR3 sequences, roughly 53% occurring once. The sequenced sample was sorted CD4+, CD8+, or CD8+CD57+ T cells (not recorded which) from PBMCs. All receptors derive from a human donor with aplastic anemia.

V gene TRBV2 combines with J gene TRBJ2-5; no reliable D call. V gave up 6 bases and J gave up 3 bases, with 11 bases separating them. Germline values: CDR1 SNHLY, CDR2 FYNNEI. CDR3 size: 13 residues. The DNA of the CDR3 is TGTGCCAGCAGCGGAACGGTTAAAGAGACCCAGTACTTC. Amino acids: CASSGTVKETQYF.

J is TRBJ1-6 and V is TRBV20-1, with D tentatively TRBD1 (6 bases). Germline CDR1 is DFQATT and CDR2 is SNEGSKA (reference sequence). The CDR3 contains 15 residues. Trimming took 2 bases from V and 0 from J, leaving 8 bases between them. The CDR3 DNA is TGCAGTGCTAGACAGGGGAGCTCCTATAATTCACCCCTCCACTTT. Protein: CSARQGSSYNSPLHF.

The CDR3 is CASSERLGGKGSPLHF. For the CDR3, the DNA is TGTGCCAGCAGTGAAAGGCTGGGGGGGAAAGGTTCACCCCTCCACTTT. V usage is TRBV2 and J usage is TRBJ1-6; D may be TRBD1 (5 bases). Germline values: CDR1 SNHLY, CDR2 FYNNEI. V lost 2 bases and J 9 bases, leaving 17 bases between the germline ends. The CDR3 runs 16 residues.

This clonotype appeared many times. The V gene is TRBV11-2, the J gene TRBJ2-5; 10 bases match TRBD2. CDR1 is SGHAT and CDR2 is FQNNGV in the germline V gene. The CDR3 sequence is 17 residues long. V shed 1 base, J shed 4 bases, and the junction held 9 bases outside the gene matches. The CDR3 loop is CASSLGSLAGVSETQYF. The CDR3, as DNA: TGTGCCAGCAGCTTAGGTTCTCTAGCGGGAGTATCAGAGACCCAGTACTTC.

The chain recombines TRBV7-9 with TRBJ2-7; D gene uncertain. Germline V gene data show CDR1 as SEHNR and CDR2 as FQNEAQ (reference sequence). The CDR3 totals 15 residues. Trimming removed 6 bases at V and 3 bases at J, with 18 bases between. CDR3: CASSYPSRFLYEQYF. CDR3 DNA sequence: TGTGCCAGCAGTTACCCCAGCAGATTCCTCTACGAGCAGTACTTC.

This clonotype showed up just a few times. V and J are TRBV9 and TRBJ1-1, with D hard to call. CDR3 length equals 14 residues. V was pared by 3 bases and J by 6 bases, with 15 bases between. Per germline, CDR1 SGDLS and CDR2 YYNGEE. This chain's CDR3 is CASSAYRTLPEAFF. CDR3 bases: TGTGCCAGCAGCGCTTACCGGACGTTGCCTGAAGCTTTCTTT.

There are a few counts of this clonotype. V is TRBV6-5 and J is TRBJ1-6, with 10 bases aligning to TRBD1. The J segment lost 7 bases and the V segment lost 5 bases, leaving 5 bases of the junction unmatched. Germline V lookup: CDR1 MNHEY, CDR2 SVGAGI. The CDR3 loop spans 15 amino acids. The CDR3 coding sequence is TGTGCCAGCAGTAAAACGGGACAGGGGAATTCACCCCTCCACTTT. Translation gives CASSKTGQGNSPLHF.

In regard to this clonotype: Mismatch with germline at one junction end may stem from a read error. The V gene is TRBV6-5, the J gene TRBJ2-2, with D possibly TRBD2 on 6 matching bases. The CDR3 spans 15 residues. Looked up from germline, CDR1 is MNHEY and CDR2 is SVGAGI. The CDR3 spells CASSRDGGNTGELFF. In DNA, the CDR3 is TGTGCCAGCAGCCGCGATGGGGGGAACACCGGGGAGCTGTTTTTC.

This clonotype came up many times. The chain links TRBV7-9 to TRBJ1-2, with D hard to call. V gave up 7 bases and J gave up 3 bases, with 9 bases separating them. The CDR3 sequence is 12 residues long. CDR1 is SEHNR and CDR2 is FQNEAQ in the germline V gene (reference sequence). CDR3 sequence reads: CASTTDDYGYTF. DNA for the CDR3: TGTGCCAGCACTACAGACGACTATGGCTACACCTTC.

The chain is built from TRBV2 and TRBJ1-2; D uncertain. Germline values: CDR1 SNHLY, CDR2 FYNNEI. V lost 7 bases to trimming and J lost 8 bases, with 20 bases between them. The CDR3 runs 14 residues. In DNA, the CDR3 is TGTGCCAGCACTGAGGTCGACGGGTTTAGGGGCTACACCTTC. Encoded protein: CASTEVDGFRGYTF.

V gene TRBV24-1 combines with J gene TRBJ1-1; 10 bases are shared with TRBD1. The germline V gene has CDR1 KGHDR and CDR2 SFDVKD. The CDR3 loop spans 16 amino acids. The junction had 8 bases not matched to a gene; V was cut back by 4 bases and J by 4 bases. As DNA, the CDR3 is TGTGCCACCAGTGACCCGGGACAGGGGTTGGGCACTGAAGCTTTCTTT. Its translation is CATSDPGQGLGTEAFF.

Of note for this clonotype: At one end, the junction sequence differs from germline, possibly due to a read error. CDR3 in amino acids: CAISDRTGTVGYTF. CDR3 DNA sequence: TGTGCCATCAGTGACCGAACCGGGACGGTGGGCTACACCTTC. This chain uses TRBV2 with TRBJ1-2, with D possibly being TRBD1 (5 bases). Germline CDR1 reads SNHLY; CDR2 reads FYNNEI. CDR3 length equals 14 residues.

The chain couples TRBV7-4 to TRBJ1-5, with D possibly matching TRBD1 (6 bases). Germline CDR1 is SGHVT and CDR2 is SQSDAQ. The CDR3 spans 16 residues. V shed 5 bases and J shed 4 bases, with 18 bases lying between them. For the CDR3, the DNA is TGTGCCAGCAGCATGGAGGGGGGGGCCCTAAATCAGCCCCAGCATTTT. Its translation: CASSMEGGALNQPQHF.

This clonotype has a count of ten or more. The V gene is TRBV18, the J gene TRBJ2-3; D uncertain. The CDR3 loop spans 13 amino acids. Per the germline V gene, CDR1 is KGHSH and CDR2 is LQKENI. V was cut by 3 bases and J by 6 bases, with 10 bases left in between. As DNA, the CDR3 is TGTGCCAGCTCACCGCCGGTGGTGGATACGCAGTATTTT. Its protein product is CASSPPVVDTQYF.

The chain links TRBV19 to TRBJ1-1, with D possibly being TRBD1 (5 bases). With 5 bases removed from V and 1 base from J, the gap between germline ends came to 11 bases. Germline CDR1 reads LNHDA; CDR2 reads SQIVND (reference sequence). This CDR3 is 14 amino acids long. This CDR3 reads CASSFGARNTEAFF. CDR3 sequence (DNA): TGTGCCAGTAGTTTTGGGGCCCGGAACACTGAAGCTTTCTTT.

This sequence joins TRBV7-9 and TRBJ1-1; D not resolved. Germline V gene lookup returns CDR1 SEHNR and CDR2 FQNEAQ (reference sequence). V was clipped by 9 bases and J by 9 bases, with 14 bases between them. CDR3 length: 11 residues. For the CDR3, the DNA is TGTGCCAGTAGCGCAAACCTTAAAGCTTTCTTT. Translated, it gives CASSANLKAFF.

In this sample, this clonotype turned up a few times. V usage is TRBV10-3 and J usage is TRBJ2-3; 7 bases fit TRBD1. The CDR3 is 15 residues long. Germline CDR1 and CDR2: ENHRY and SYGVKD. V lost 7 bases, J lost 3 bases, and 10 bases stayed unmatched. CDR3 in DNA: TGTGCCATCACAGGGCGACAGGGAGCAACAGATACGCAGTATTTT. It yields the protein CAITGRQGATDTQYF.

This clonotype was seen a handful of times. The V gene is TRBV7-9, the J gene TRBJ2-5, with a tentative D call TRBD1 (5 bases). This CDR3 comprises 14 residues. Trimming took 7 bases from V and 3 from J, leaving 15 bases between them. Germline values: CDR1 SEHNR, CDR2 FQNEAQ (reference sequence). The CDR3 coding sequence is TGTGCCAGCACATCCAGGGCAGAAAAAGAGACCCAGTACTTC. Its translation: CASTSRAEKETQYF. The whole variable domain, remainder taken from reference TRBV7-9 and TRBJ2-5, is DTGVSQNPRHKITKRGQNVTFRCDPISEHNRLYWYRQTLGQGPEFLTYFQNEAQLEKSRLLSDRFSAERPKGSFSTLEIQRTEQGDSAMYLCASTSRAEKETQYFGPGTRLLVL.

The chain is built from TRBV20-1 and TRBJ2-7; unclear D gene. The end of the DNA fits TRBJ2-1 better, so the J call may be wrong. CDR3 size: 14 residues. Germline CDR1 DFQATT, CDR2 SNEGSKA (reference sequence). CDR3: CSARDFMAGRQQFF. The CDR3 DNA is TGCAGTGCTAGAGATTTCATGGCCGGCCGACAGCAGTTCTTC.

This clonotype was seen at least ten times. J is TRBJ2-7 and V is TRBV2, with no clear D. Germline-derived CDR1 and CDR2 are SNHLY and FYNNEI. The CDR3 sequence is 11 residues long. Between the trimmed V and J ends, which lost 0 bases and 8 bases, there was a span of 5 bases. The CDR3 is CASSEARQQYF. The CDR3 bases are TGTGCCAGCAGTGAAGCGCGCCAGCAGTACTTC. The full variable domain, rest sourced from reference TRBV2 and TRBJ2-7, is EPEVTQTPSHQVTQMGQEVILRCVPISNHLYFYWYRQILGQKVEFLVSFYNNEISEKSEIFDDQFSVERPDGSNFTLKIRSTKLEDSAMYFCASSEARQQYFGPGTRLTVT.

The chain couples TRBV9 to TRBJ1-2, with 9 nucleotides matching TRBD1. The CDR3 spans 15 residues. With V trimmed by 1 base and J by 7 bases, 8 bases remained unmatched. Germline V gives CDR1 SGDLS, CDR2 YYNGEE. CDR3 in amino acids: CASSVLETGGLGYTF. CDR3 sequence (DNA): TGTGCCAGCAGCGTACTCGAAACAGGGGGCCTTGGCTACACCTTC.

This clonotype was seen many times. The CDR3 reads CASSSGTDYGYTF. The CDR3 DNA reads as TGTGCCAGCAGTTCCGGGACAGACTATGGCTACACCTTC. The V gene is TRBV12-3 or TRBV12-4, the J gene TRBJ1-2; 7 nucleotides align to TRBD1. V lost 4 bases, J lost 3 bases, and 2 bases stayed unmatched. CDR3 size: 13 residues.

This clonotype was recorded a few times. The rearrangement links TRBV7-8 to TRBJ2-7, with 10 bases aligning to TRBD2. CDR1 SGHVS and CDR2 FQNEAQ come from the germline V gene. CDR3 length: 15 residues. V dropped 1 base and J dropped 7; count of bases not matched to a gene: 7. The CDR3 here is CASSLVRLLAGEQYF. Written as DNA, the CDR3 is TGTGCCAGCAGCTTAGTCCGCCTACTAGCGGGGGAGCAGTACTTC.

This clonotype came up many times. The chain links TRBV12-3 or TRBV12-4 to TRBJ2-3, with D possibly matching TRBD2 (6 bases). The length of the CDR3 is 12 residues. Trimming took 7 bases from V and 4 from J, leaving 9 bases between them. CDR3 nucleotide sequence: TGTGCCAGCACCGGGAGCCCAGATACGCAGTATTTT. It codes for CASTGSPDTQYF.